This paragraph covers one T cell receptor beta chain sequence. Its antigen is as yet unknown. This record belongs to a study of T-cell memory formation after mild COVID-19. The study's findings and limits: Some responding clones appeared in pre-infection memory, suggesting cross-reactive memory joined.

One entry per CDR3 protein results from TCRdb running MiXCR on the 5' RACE reads. The table records about 560,000 distinct CDR3 sequences, approximately 21% of them present only once. The V segment lost 4 bases and the J segment 10 bases; nucleotides outside the gene matches: 2. This CDR3 has 13 amino acids. Looked up from germline, CDR1 is LNHNV and CDR2 is YYDKDF (reference sequence). Sample: PBMCs or a T cell subset sorted from them (not recorded which). This clonotype was sampled from an adult woman who had mild COVID-19 (a few samples of this study predate the infection). Cell type and time point are not known. The chain links TRBV15 to TRBJ1-6; 9 nucleotides align to TRBD1. CDR3 amino acids: CATSKGQGSPLHF. The CDR3 DNA reads TGTGCCACCAGCAAGGGACAGGGCTCACCCCTCCACTTT.